Listed below are T cell receptor beta chains from one sample, sequenced in a study of blood T cell repertoires in COVID-19. Profiling relied on immunoSEQ multiplex PCR, and the TCRdb table lists in-frame clones only, not all of them. The sample includes some 97,000 clones, roughly 85% seen only once; the top ten take roughly 12%. The material sequenced was peripheral blood. These receptors all stem from a woman in her 70s with acute or convalescent COVID-19. CDR3s include the opening cysteine and the closing phenylalanine or tryptophan. Each record gives: J gene, D gene, clone size, V gene, CDR3 protein, CDR3 DNA. D genes are given only for firm matches. Expanded clones get a size class; other rows say once, few or many, or leave the size out.

j_gene: TRBJ1-1
d_gene: NA
abundance: NA
v_gene: TRBV19
CDR3aa: CASSPTPGLNTEAFF
CDR3nt: TGTGCCAGTAGTCCAACCCCAGGTTTGAACACTGAAGCTTTCTTT

j_gene: TRBJ1-1
d_gene: NA
abundance: NA
v_gene: TRBV3-1/TRBV3-2
CDR3aa: CASRPGQIEAFF
CDR3nt: TGTGCCAGCCGTCCAGGACAGATTGAAGCTTTCTTT

j_gene: TRBJ1-4
d_gene: TRBD1
abundance: NA
v_gene: TRBV5-6
CDR3aa: CASSLRGGTNEKLFF
CDR3nt: TGTGCCAGCAGCTTGAGAGGGGGCACTAATGAAAAACTGTTTTTT

j_gene: TRBJ1-5
d_gene: TRBD1
abundance: NA
v_gene: TRBV28
CDR3aa: CASSLGGTGGAFSNQPQHF
CDR3nt: TGTGCCAGCAGTTTAGGAGGTACAGGGGGCGCCTTTAGCAATCAGCCCCAGCATTTT

j_gene: TRBJ2-4
d_gene: NA
abundance: NA
v_gene: TRBV28
CDR3aa: CASTDRFQNIQYF
CDR3nt: TGTGCCAGCACCGACAGGTTTCAAAACATTCAGTACTTC

j_gene: TRBJ1-2
d_gene: NA
abundance: NA
v_gene: TRBV18
CDR3aa: CASSPSSVRVSYGYTF
CDR3nt: TGTGCCAGCTCACCGTCGAGTGTTCGGGTATCTTATGGCTACACCTTC

j_gene: TRBJ1-1
d_gene: TRBD1
abundance: NA
v_gene: TRBV2
CDR3aa: CASSTGGWTEAFF
CDR3nt: TGTGCCAGCAGTACAGGGGGCTGGACTGAAGCTTTCTTT

j_gene: TRBJ1-2
d_gene: TRBD1
abundance: NA
v_gene: TRBV28
CDR3aa: CASSWTGRYGYTF
CDR3nt: TGTGCCAGCAGTTGGACAGGGAGGTATGGCTACACCTTC

j_gene: TRBJ2-3
d_gene: NA
abundance: NA
v_gene: TRBV5-1
CDR3aa: CASSLAGGTDTQYF
CDR3nt: TGCGCCAGCAGCCTAGCTGGGGGCACAGATACGCAGTATTTT

j_gene: TRBJ1-1
d_gene: TRBD1
abundance: NA
v_gene: TRBV11-2
CDR3aa: CASSPWTGLNTEAFF
CDR3nt: TGTGCCAGCAGCCCCTGGACAGGCTTGAACACTGAAGCTTTCTTT

j_gene: TRBJ2-1
d_gene: NA
abundance: once
v_gene: TRBV18
CDR3aa: CASSREATFSYNEQFF
CDR3nt: TGTGCCAGCTCACGGGAGGCTACCTTCTCCTACAATGAGCAGTTCTTC

j_gene: TRBJ1-2
d_gene: NA
abundance: NA
v_gene: TRBV20-1
CDR3aa: CSASPAAGYGYTF
CDR3nt: TGCAGTGCTAGTCCAGCGGCCGGCTATGGCTACACCTTC

j_gene: TRBJ1-1
d_gene: NA
abundance: NA
v_gene: TRBV7-2
CDR3aa: CASRRGGHEGAEAFF
CDR3nt: TGTGCCAGCAGGAGAGGTGGACATGAAGGGGCTGAAGCTTTCTTT

j_gene: TRBJ2-4
d_gene: NA
abundance: once
v_gene: TRBV29-1
CDR3aa: CSVEARPSPIAKNIQYF
CDR3nt: TGCAGCGTTGAAGCCAGGCCATCCCCGATAGCCAAAAACATTCAGTACTTC

j_gene: TRBJ2-1
d_gene: TRBD2
abundance: NA
v_gene: TRBV7-2
CDR3aa: CASSPRPASGGNNEQFF
CDR3nt: TGTGCCAGCAGCCCCCGACCCGCTAGCGGGGGAAACAATGAGCAGTTCTTC

j_gene: TRBJ1-2
d_gene: NA
abundance: NA
v_gene: TRBV6-4
CDR3aa: CASSDSSWLYTF
CDR3nt: TGTGCCAGCAGTGACTCGTCCTGGCTCTACACCTTC

j_gene: TRBJ1-1
d_gene: NA
abundance: NA
v_gene: TRBV6-5
CDR3aa: CASSYTVSGLREAFF
CDR3nt: TGTGCCAGCAGTTACACAGTGTCCGGTCTTCGCGAAGCTTTCTTT

j_gene: TRBJ2-5
d_gene: TRBD1
abundance: NA
v_gene: TRBV6-5
CDR3aa: CASSSSQGEKETQYF
CDR3nt: TGTGCCAGCAGTTCTAGCCAGGGGGAAAAAGAGACCCAGTACTTC

j_gene: TRBJ2-6
d_gene: NA
abundance: NA
v_gene: TRBV15
CDR3aa: CATSRDFGVGRASSGANVLTF
CDR3nt: TGTGCCACCAGCAGAGATTTTGGGGTCGGCAGGGCGAGCTCTGGGGCCAACGTCCTGACTTTC

j_gene: TRBJ1-2
d_gene: NA
abundance: NA
v_gene: TRBV5-1
CDR3aa: CASSLAAGNGYTF
CDR3nt: TGCGCCAGCAGCTTGGCCGCGGGTAATGGCTACACCTTC

j_gene: TRBJ2-3
d_gene: TRBD1
abundance: NA
v_gene: TRBV5-1
CDR3aa: CASSWGTGRGDTQYF
CDR3nt: TGCGCCAGCAGCTGGGGGACAGGCCGCGGAGATACGCAGTATTTT

j_gene: TRBJ1-1
d_gene: NA
abundance: once
v_gene: TRBV5-1
CDR3aa: CASSLVSNTEAFF
CDR3nt: TGCGCCAGCAGCCTGGTATCGAACACTGAAGCTTTCTTT

j_gene: TRBJ2-3
d_gene: NA
abundance: NA
v_gene: TRBV5-1
CDR3aa: CASSWGADTQYF
CDR3nt: TGCGCCAGCAGCTGGGGGGCAGATACGCAGTATTTT

j_gene: TRBJ1-5
d_gene: TRBD1
abundance: NA
v_gene: TRBV18
CDR3aa: CASSPGTEFNQPQHF
CDR3nt: TGTGCCAGCTCACCCGGGACAGAGTTCAATCAGCCCCAGCATTTT

j_gene: TRBJ2-7
d_gene: TRBD1
abundance: many
v_gene: TRBV5-4
CDR3aa: CASSLTGDEQYF
CDR3nt: TGTGCCAGCAGCCTGACAGGGGACGAGCAGTACTTC

j_gene: TRBJ2-3
d_gene: TRBD2
abundance: NA
v_gene: TRBV28
CDR3aa: CASSPLAGADTQYF
CDR3nt: TGTGCCAGCAGTCCTCTAGCGGGGGCAGATACGCAGTATTTT

j_gene: TRBJ1-1
d_gene: NA
abundance: NA
v_gene: TRBV7-8
CDR3aa: CASSWAAGGETEAFF
CDR3nt: TGTGCCAGCAGCTGGGCCGCGGGGGGAGAGACTGAAGCTTTCTTT

j_gene: TRBJ1-4
d_gene: TRBD1
abundance: NA
v_gene: TRBV18
CDR3aa: CASSPPGQGNEKLFF
CDR3nt: TGTGCCAGCTCACCACCGGGACAGGGAAATGAAAAACTGTTTTTT

j_gene: TRBJ2-7
d_gene: NA
abundance: NA
v_gene: TRBV7-4
CDR3aa: CASSPQCYEQYF
CDR3nt: TGTGCCAGCAGCCCGCAGTGCTACGAGCAGTACTTC

j_gene: TRBJ2-7
d_gene: TRBD1
abundance: NA
v_gene: TRBV27
CDR3aa: CASTPGQGAYEQYF
CDR3nt: TGTGCCAGCACCCCGGGACAGGGGGCCTACGAGCAGTACTTC

j_gene: TRBJ1-4
d_gene: TRBD1
abundance: NA
v_gene: TRBV18
CDR3aa: CASSRTGANEKLFF
CDR3nt: TGTGCCAGCTCCCGGACAGGGGCAAATGAAAAACTGTTTTTT

j_gene: TRBJ1-1
d_gene: NA
abundance: once
v_gene: TRBV29-1
CDR3aa: CSVLRGTEAFF
CDR3nt: TGCAGCGTTTTAAGAGGCACTGAAGCTTTCTTT

j_gene: TRBJ1-6
d_gene: NA
abundance: once
v_gene: TRBV3-1/TRBV3-2
CDR3aa: CASSQVGGSPLHF
CDR3nt: TGTGCCAGCAGCCAAGTCGGAGGGTCACCCCTCCACTTT

j_gene: TRBJ2-3
d_gene: TRBD1
abundance: once
v_gene: TRBV29-1
CDR3aa: CSVDRGGADTQYF
CDR3nt: TGCAGCGTGGACAGGGGAGGGGCAGATACGCAGTATTTT

j_gene: TRBJ2-3
d_gene: NA
abundance: NA
v_gene: TRBV7-2
CDR3aa: CASGKGGEWTDTQYF
CDR3nt: TGTGCCAGCGGCAAGGGGGGGGAGTGGACAGATACGCAGTATTTT

j_gene: TRBJ2-2
d_gene: NA
abundance: NA
v_gene: TRBV12-3/TRBV12-4
CDR3aa: CASSFVGELFF
CDR3nt: TGTGCCAGCAGTTTCGTGGGGGAGCTGTTTTTT

j_gene: TRBJ1-2
d_gene: TRBD1
abundance: NA
v_gene: TRBV6-1
CDR3aa: CASSAGGAGTANYGYTF
CDR3nt: TGTGCCAGCAGTGCAGGAGGAGCCGGGACAGCTAACTATGGCTACACCTTC

j_gene: TRBJ2-1
d_gene: NA
abundance: NA
v_gene: TRBV29-1
CDR3aa: CSVEVMEGSTYNEQFF
CDR3nt: TGCAGCGTTGAAGTCATGGAGGGCAGCACCTACAATGAGCAGTTCTTC

j_gene: TRBJ1-5
d_gene: TRBD1
abundance: NA
v_gene: TRBV28
CDR3aa: CASSRTGSNQPQHF
CDR3nt: TGTGCCAGCAGCAGGACAGGGAGCAATCAGCCCCAGCATTTT

j_gene: TRBJ2-1
d_gene: TRBD1
abundance: NA
v_gene: TRBV7-9
CDR3aa: CASSRGQGTYNEQFF
CDR3nt: TGTGCCAGCAGTAGGGGACAGGGTACCTACAATGAGCAGTTCTTC

j_gene: TRBJ2-3
d_gene: TRBD2
abundance: NA
v_gene: TRBV5-1
CDR3aa: CASSAQTSGGSGTQYF
CDR3nt: TGCGCCAGCAGCGCACAGACTAGCGGGGGGTCCGGTACGCAGTATTTT